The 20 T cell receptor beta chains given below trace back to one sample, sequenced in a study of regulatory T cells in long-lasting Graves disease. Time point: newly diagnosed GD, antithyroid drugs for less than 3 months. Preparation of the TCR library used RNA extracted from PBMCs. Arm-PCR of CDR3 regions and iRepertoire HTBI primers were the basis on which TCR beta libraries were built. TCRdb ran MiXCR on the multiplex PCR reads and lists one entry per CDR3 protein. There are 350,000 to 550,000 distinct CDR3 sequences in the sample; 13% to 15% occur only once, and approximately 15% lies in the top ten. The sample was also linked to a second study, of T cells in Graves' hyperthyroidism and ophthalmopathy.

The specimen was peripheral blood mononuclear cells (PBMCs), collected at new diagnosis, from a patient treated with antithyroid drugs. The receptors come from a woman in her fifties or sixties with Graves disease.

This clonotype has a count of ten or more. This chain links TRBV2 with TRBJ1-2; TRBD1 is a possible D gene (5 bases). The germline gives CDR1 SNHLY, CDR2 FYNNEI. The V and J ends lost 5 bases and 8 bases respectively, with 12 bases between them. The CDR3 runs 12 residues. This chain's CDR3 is CASSQYNRGYTF. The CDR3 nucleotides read TGTGCCAGCAGTCAATACAACAGGGGCTACACCTTC.

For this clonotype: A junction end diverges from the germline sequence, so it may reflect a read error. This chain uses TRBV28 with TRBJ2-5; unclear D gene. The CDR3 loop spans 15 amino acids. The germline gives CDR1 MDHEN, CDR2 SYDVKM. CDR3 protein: CASSYSKFGQESQYF. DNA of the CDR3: TGTGCCAGCAGTTACTCGAAGTTCGGGCAAGAGTCCCAGTACTTC.

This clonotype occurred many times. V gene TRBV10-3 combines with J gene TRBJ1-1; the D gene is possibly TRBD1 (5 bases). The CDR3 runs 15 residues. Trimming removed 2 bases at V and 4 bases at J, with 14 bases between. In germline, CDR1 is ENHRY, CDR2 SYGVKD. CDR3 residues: CAISESDEGSTEAFF. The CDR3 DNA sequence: TGTGCCATCAGTGAGAGCGACGAGGGGAGCACTGAAGCTTTCTTT.

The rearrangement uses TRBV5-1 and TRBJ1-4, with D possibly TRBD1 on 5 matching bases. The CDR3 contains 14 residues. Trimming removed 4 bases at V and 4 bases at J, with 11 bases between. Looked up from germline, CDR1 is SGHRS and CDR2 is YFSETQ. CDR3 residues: CASSLQASNEKLFF. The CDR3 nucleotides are TGCGCCAGCAGCCTACAGGCTAGTAATGAAAAACTGTTTTTT.

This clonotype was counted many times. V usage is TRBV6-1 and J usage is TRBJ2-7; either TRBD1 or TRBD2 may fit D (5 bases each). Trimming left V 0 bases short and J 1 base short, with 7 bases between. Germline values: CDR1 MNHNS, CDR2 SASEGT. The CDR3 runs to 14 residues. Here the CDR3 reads CASSEARGSYEQYF. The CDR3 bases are TGTGCCAGCAGTGAAGCGAGGGGATCCTACGAGCAGTACTTC.

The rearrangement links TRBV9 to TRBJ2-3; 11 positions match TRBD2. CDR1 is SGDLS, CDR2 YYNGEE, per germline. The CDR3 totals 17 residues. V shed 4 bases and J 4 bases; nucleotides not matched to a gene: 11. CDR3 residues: CASSPKTSGVLADTQYF. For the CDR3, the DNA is TGTGCCAGCAGCCCCAAGACTAGCGGGGTTTTGGCAGATACGCAGTATTTT.

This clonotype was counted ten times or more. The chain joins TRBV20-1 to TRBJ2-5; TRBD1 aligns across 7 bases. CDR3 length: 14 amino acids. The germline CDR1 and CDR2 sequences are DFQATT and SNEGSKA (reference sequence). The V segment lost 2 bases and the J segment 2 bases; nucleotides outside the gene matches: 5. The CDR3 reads CSARPYRGQETQYF. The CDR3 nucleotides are TGCAGTGCTAGACCTTACAGGGGTCAAGAGACCCAGTACTTC.

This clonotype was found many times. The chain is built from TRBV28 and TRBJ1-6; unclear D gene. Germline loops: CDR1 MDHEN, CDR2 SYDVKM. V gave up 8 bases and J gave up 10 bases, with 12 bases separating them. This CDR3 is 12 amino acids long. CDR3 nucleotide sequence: TGTGCCAGCTGGGAGGCGGCCTCACCCCTCCACTTT. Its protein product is CASWEAASPLHF.

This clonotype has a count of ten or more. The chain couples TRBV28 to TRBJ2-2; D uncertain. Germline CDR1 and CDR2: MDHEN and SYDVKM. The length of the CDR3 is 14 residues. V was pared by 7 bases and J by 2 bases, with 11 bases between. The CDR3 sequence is CASTQDPNTGELFF. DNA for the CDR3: TGTGCCAGCACCCAGGACCCCAACACCGGGGAGCTGTTTTTT.

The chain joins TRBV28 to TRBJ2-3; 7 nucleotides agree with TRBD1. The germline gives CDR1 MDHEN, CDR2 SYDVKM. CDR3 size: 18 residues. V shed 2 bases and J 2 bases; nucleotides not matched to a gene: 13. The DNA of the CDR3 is TGTGCCAGCAGTTTAGGAGCAGGGGGAGAGGCGGTCACAGATACGCAGTATTTT. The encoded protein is CASSLGAGGEAVTDTQYF.

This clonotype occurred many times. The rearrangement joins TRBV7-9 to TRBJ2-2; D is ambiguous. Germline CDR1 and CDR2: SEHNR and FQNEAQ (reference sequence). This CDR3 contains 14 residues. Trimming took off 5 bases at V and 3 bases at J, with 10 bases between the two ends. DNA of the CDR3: TGTGCCAGCAGCATTAAATGGGACACCGGGGAGCTGTTTTTT. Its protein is CASSIKWDTGELFF.

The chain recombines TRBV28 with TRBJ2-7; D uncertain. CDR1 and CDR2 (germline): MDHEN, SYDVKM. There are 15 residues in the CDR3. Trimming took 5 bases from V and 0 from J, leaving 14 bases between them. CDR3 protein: CASSRHSISSYEQYF. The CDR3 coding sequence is TGTGCCAGCAGTAGGCACTCAATTAGCTCCTACGAGCAGTACTTC.

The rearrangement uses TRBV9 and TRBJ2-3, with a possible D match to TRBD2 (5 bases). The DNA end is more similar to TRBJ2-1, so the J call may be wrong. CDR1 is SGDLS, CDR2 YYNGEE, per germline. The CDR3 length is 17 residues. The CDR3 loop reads CASSVGLAGLQRNEQFF. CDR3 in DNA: TGTGCCAGCAGCGTAGGTTTGGCGGGTCTCCAAAGGAATGAGCAGTTCTTC.

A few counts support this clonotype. As DNA, the CDR3 is TGTGCCAGCAGCTCTTTTATAGGCGGGACAGAGAACTATGGCTACACCTTC. As protein: CASSSFIGGTENYGYTF. V and J are TRBV7-9 and TRBJ1-2; 7 bases map to TRBD1. The length of the CDR3 is 17 residues. Trimming cost V 4 bases and J 2 bases; bases outside gene matches: 13. CDR1 and CDR2 from the germline V gene are SEHNR and FQNEAQ (reference sequence).

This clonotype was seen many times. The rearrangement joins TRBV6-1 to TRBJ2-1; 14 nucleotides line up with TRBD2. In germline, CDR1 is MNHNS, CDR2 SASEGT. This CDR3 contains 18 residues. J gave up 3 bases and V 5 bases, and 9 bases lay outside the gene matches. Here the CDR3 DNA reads TGTGCCAGCAGTCCGGGACTAGCGGGAGTAAGTGGCTACAATGAGCAGTTCTTC. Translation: CASSPGLAGVSGYNEQFF.

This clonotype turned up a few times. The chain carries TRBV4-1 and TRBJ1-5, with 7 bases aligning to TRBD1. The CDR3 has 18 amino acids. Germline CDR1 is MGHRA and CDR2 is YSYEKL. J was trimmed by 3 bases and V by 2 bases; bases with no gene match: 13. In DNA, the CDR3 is TGCGCCAGCAGCCAATCCCACAGGGGAGCCCGCCTCAATCAGCCCCAGCATTTT. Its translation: CASSQSHRGARLNQPQHF.

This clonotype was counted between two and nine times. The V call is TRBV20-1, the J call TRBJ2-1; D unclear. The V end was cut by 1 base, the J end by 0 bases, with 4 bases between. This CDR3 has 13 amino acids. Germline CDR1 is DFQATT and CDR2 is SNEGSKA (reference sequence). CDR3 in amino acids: CSARGDSYNEQFF. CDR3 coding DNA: TGCAGTGCTAGAGGCGACTCCTACAATGAGCAGTTCTTC.

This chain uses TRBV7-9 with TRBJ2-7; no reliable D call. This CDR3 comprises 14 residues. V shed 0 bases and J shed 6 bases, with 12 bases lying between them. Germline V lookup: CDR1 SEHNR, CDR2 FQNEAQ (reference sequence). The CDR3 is CASSLAGPPGEQYF. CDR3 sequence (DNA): TGTGCCAGCAGCTTAGCTGGGCCCCCGGGCGAGCAGTACTTC.

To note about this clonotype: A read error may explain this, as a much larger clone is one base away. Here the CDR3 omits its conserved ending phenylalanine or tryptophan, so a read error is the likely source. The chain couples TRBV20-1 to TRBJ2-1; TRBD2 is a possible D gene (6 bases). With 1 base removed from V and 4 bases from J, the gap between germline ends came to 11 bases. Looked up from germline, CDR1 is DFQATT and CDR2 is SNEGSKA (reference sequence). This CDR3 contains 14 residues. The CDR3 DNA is TGCAGTGCTAGAGCGGGAGCACCATACAATGAGCAGTTCTGC. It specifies CSARAGAPYNEQFC.

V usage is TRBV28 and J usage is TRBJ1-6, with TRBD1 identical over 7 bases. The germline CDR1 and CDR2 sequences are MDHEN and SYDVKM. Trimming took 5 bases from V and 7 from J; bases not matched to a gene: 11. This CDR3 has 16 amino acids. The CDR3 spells CASSPPRGSYNSPLHF. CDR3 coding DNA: TGTGCCAGCAGTCCACCCAGGGGGTCATACAATTCACCCCTCCACTTT.